Below, one T cell receptor beta chain is given with its context. In the original analysis: Reference gene primers were amplified, and this amplification served to estimate nucleated cell counts. Profiled with immunoSEQ multiplex PCR; TCRdb holds only in-frame clones, not every one. Clone size and V and J calls were adopted from that table, with D and trimming inferred from the DNA. The table lists 140,000 to 150,000 clones, approximately 80% of them singletons. This sample was taken from a study of blood T cell repertoires in COVID-19. The wider study: The origin of the acute and convalescent COVID-19 samples was the United States, Italy and Spain. The cDNA or gDNA used as material had been derived from T cells, B-cell-depleted T cells, or PBMCs.

V lost 7 bases to trimming and J lost 4 bases; unmatched junction nucleotides: 10. The CDR3 spans 14 residues. Germline CDR1 is SQVTM and CDR2 is ANQGSEA. The sequenced sample consisted of peripheral blood. The rearrangement joins TRBV29-1 to TRBJ2-1; 7 nucleotides match TRBD2. The source of this sequence is a human donor in a cohort sampled during active COVID-19. The CDR3 loop reads CSATAGLAYNEQFF. CDR3 bases: TGCAGCGCCACAGCGGGGCTGGCATACAATGAGCAGTTCTTC.